Following are 23 T cell receptor beta chains from one sample sequenced in a study of cytomegalovirus exposure and HLA in healthy donors. PCR amplification relied on 60 Vbeta primers (plus 13 Jbeta primers). Some clones are missing from TCRdb's copy, which holds only in-frame ones; the method was immunoSEQ multiplex PCR. The repertoire consists of 100,000 to 150,000 clones, with around 78% occurring once and the leading ten covering roughly 1.5%. Sequenced: PBMCs. The receptors were gathered from a woman aged 18-29 years in good health and CMV-seronegative.

This clone was seen only a few times. The chain has TRBV29-1 and TRBJ1-2, with D tentatively TRBD1 (5 bases). CDR1 is SQVTM, CDR2 ANQGSEA, per germline. The CDR3 totals 12 residues. V was cut by 7 bases and J by 12 bases, with 21 bases left in between. The CDR3 DNA is TGCAGCGGGGGGGGGAACCGAGTGGGACACACCTTC. Translating gives CSGGGNRVGHTF.

This rearrangement joins TRBV5-1 to TRBJ2-6; D gene uncertain. CDR1 is SGHRS and CDR2 is YFSETQ in the germline V gene. CDR3 length equals 19 residues. Trimming left V 1 base short and J 0 bases short, with 17 bases between. The CDR3 spells CASSLTGLGLPSGANVLTF. The CDR3 DNA reads as TGCGCCAGCAGCTTGACCGGGTTAGGTTTGCCCTCTGGGGCCAACGTCCTGACTTTC.

The chain uses TRBV11-3 and TRBJ2-2, with 8 positions matching TRBD2. CDR1 and CDR2 (germline): SGHNT, YENEEA. Trimming at V came to 3 bases and at J to 6 bases, leaving 12 bases not matched to a gene. The CDR3 is 17 residues long. CDR3 region: CASSLAPSGQKSGELFF. The CDR3, as DNA: TGTGCCAGCAGCTTGGCCCCTAGCGGGCAAAAATCCGGGGAGCTGTTTTTT.

This sequence joins TRBV6-5 and TRBJ2-7, with D possibly TRBD2 on 6 matching bases. Germline-derived CDR1 and CDR2 are MNHEY and SVGAGI. V was trimmed by 3 bases and J by 2 bases, leaving 14 bases between them. The CDR3 loop spans 15 amino acids. This chain's CDR3 is CASSYLGRPTYEQYF. The CDR3 DNA sequence: TGTGCCAGCAGTTATTTAGGGAGGCCTACCTACGAGCAGTACTTC.

The rearrangement links TRBV12-5 to TRBJ2-1; maybe TRBD2 (5 bases). CDR1 and CDR2 (germline): LGHNT, FRNRAP. The V gene lost 6 bases and the J gene lost 0 bases, with 6 bases spanning the gap. This CDR3 spans 13 amino acids. CDR3: CASGGSSYNEQFF. CDR3 nucleotides: TGTGCTAGTGGGGGGAGCTCCTACAATGAGCAGTTCTTC. Full variable domain (missing parts from reference TRBV12-5 and TRBJ2-1): DARVTQTPRHKVTEMGQEVTMRCQPILGHNTVFWYRQTMMQGLELLAYFRNRAPLDDSGMPKDRFSAEMPDATLATLKIQPSEPRDSAVYFCASGGSSYNEQFFGPGTRLTVL.

The genes are TRBV30 and TRBJ2-2; D is perhaps TRBD2 (5 bases). Germline V gives CDR1 GTSNPN, CDR2 SVGIG (reference sequence). V was trimmed by 4 bases and J by 7 bases, leaving 19 bases between them. The CDR3 is 15 amino acids. CDR3 DNA sequence: TGTGCCTGGAAATGGGCGGGCTTAACAGACGGGGAGCTGTTTTTT. Amino acids: CAWKWAGLTDGELFF. Using reference TRBV30 and TRBJ2-2 for the parts outside the CDR3, the full variable domain is SQTIHQWPATLVQPVGSPLSLECTVEGTSNPNLYWYRQAAGRGLQLLFYSVGIGQISSEVPQNLSASRPQDRQFILSSKKLLLSDSGFYLCAWKWAGLTDGELFFGEGSRLTVL.

The sample holds a few counts of this clone. The genes are TRBV18 and TRBJ1-1; D ambiguous. V gave up 0 bases and J gave up 6 bases, with 14 bases separating them. The CDR3 covers 15 residues. The germline V gene encodes CDR1 KGHSH and CDR2 LQKENI. Written as DNA, the CDR3 is TGTGCCAGCTCACCACCAATCGGAGAGTTGTCTGAAGCTTTCTTT. Translation: CASSPPIGELSEAFF.

The chain links TRBV6-8 to TRBJ1-1; D call uncertain. The V gene's germline CDR1 is MNHGY and CDR2 SAAAGT. The V end lost 6 bases, the J end lost 1 base, and 21 bases lay between the germline ends. The CDR3 has 17 amino acids. CDR3 loop: CASRNQHGGTGNTEAFF. The CDR3 nucleotides read TGTGCCAGCAGGAACCAACACGGAGGAACGGGGAACACTGAAGCTTTCTTT.

The rearrangement joins TRBV30 to TRBJ2-4; perhaps TRBD1 as D (5 bases). CDR1 is GTSNPN, CDR2 SVGIG, per germline (reference sequence). The V and J ends lost 2 bases and 4 bases respectively, with 15 bases between them. The CDR3 consists of 15 residues. The CDR3 loop reads CAWSFSAGLKNIQYF. CDR3 coding DNA: TGTGCCTGGAGTTTTTCAGCAGGGTTGAAAAACATTCAGTACTTC.

This clone has just a few counts. The rearrangement links TRBV5-1 to TRBJ2-1; the match to TRBD2 covers 16 bases. V was pared by 3 bases and J by 9 bases, with 6 bases of the junction left unmatched. In germline, CDR1 is SGHRS, CDR2 YFSETQ. This CDR3 spans 16 amino acids. The CDR3 region is CASSYSGTSGRGEQFF. DNA of the CDR3: TGCGCCAGCAGCTACTCCGGGACTAGCGGGAGGGGTGAGCAGTTCTTC.

This clone was observed a handful of times. This sequence joins TRBV7-9 and TRBJ1-2; D is unclear. CDR3 length: 13 amino acids. Germline V gene sequence: CDR1 SEHNR, CDR2 FQNEAQ (reference sequence). Trimming took off 3 bases at V and 6 bases at J, with 11 bases between the two ends. CDR3 loop: CASSFQTANGYTF. CDR3 coding DNA: TGTGCCAGCAGCTTTCAAACTGCCAATGGCTACACCTTC. The full variable domain, with the rest looked up from reference TRBV7-9 and TRBJ1-2, is DTGVSQNPRHKITKRGQNVTFRCDPISEHNRLYWYRQTLGQGPEFLTYFQNEAQLEKSRLLSDRFSAERPKGSFSTLEIQRTEQGDSAMYLCASSFQTANGYTFGSGTRLTVV.

The chain has TRBV10-3 and TRBJ2-7, with D uncertain. From germline, CDR1 is ENHRY and CDR2 SYGVKD. The CDR3 runs to 12 residues. V lost 0 bases and J lost 6, with 6 bases in between. The CDR3 protein is CAISESMREQYF. In nucleotides, the CDR3 is TGTGCCATCAGTGAGTCGATGCGCGAGCAGTACTTC.

The chain combines TRBV14 with TRBJ1-2, with 7 bases identical to TRBD1. The CDR3 spans 13 residues. Losses at the gene ends were 1 base for V and 8 bases for J; bases not matched to a gene: 4. Germline assignment: CDR1 SGHDN and CDR2 FVKESK. The chain's CDR3 is CASSQAMDRGYTF. CDR3 in DNA: TGTGCCAGCAGCCAAGCTATGGACAGGGGCTACACCTTC.

V and J are TRBV11-2 and TRBJ2-2, with TRBD2 matching over 13 bases. The V segment lost 1 base and the J segment 7 bases; nucleotides outside the gene matches: 12. CDR3 length equals 19 residues. CDR1 is SGHAT and CDR2 is FQNNGV in the germline V gene. In nucleotides, the CDR3 is TGTGCCAGCAGCTTAGGTCGGGGGCGGACTAGCGGGAGTCGCGGGGAGCTGTTTTTT. Its translation is CASSLGRGRTSGSRGELFF.

This clone has a handful of counts. This rearrangement joins TRBV5-1 to TRBJ1-1, with 7 positions matching TRBD1. V lost 4 bases and J lost 8; bases outside the gene matches: 8. CDR1 and CDR2 (germline): SGHRS, YFSETQ. The length of the CDR3 is 13 residues. For the CDR3, the DNA is TGCGCCAGCAGCCTCGGGACAGATGTAGAAGCTTTCTTT. Residues: CASSLGTDVEAFF.

Here the CDR3 DNA reads TGTGCCAGCAGCTTAGCGGGGGGGACCCCCTACGAGCAGTACTTC. Residues: CASSLAGGTPYEQYF. The chain recombines TRBV11-2 with TRBJ2-7; 8 bases map to TRBD2. The CDR3 is 15 amino acids. Germline V gene sequence: CDR1 SGHAT, CDR2 FQNNGV. Losses at the gene ends were 1 base for V and 2 bases for J; bases not matched to a gene: 4.

V gene TRBV27 combines with J gene TRBJ2-3; 9 bases map to TRBD2. Looked up from germline, CDR1 is MNHEY and CDR2 is SMNVEV (reference sequence). This CDR3 has 13 residues. V lost 7 bases to trimming and J lost 4 bases; unmatched junction nucleotides: 3. This CDR3 is CASNEREADTQYF. The CDR3 bases are TGTGCCAGCAATGAGCGGGAGGCAGATACGCAGTATTTT.

V and J are TRBV5-4 and TRBJ1-2; 10 nucleotides line up with TRBD1. The CDR3 length is 15 residues. J gave up 4 bases and V 5 bases, and 8 bases lay outside the gene matches. Germline CDR1 is SGHNT and CDR2 is YYREEE (reference sequence). Here the CDR3 reads CASRLTGGGTYGYTF. For the CDR3, the DNA is TGTGCCAGCAGGTTGACAGGGGGCGGGACCTATGGCTACACCTTC. Full variable domain (rest looked up from reference TRBV5-4 and TRBJ1-2): ETGVTQSPTHLIKTRGQQVTLRCSSQSGHNTVSWYQQALGQGPQFIFQYYREEENGRGNFPPRFSGLQFPNYSSELNVNALELDDSALYLCASRLTGGGTYGYTFGSGTRLTVV.

The CDR3 reads CATSSRRSYEQYF. Here the CDR3 DNA reads TGTGCCACCAGCTCACGACGGAGCTACGAGCAGTACTTC. This rearrangement joins TRBV15 to TRBJ2-5; D unclear. The J call may be faulty, since TRBJ2-7 better matches the DNA end. The V gene's germline CDR1 is LNHNV and CDR2 YYDKDF (reference sequence). This CDR3 contains 13 residues.

The chain recombines TRBV25-1 with TRBJ2-1, with a possible D match to TRBD2 (5 bases). CDR1 MGHDK and CDR2 SYGVNS come from the germline V gene. Trimming shortened V by 6 bases and J by 2 bases, and 11 bases separated the two germline ends. CDR3 length equals 14 residues. In DNA, the CDR3 is TGTGCCAGCAGCGATAGCGCCACCTACAATGAGCAGTTCTTC. Translated: CASSDSATYNEQFF.

The genes are TRBV5-8 and TRBJ1-1; D is unclear. Germline V gene data show CDR1 as SGHTS and CDR2 as YDEGEE. The V end was cut by 4 bases, the J end by 1 base, with 5 bases between. The CDR3 length is 12 residues. The CDR3 is CASSRRNTEAFF. The CDR3 region has the DNA TGTGCCAGCAGCCGCAGGAACACTGAAGCTTTCTTT.

This clone was recorded only once. The chain uses TRBV5-1 and TRBJ1-1; D gene uncertain. The CDR3 covers 13 residues. V was pared by 0 bases and J by 6 bases, with 9 bases between. Germline CDR1 and CDR2: SGHRS and YFSETQ. The CDR3 sequence: CASSLVGRSEAFF. CDR3 nucleotide sequence: TGCGCCAGCAGCTTGGTGGGGAGGTCTGAAGCTTTCTTT. Full variable domain (outside the CDR3, taken from reference TRBV5-1 and TRBJ1-1): KAGVTQTPRYLIKTRGQQVTLSCSPISGHRSVSWYQQTPGQGLQFLFEYFSETQRNKGNFPGRFSGRQFSNSRSEMNVSTLELGDSALYLCASSLVGRSEAFFGQGTRLTVV.

The chain joins TRBV7-6 to TRBJ2-2; no definite D call. Germline lookup yields CDR1 SGHVS and CDR2 FNYEAQ. The V end was cut by 1 base, the J end by 4 bases, with 4 bases between. The length of the CDR3 is 13 residues. CDR3 residues: CASSLVITGELFF. In nucleotides, the CDR3 is TGTGCCAGCAGCTTAGTTATCACCGGGGAGCTGTTTTTT.